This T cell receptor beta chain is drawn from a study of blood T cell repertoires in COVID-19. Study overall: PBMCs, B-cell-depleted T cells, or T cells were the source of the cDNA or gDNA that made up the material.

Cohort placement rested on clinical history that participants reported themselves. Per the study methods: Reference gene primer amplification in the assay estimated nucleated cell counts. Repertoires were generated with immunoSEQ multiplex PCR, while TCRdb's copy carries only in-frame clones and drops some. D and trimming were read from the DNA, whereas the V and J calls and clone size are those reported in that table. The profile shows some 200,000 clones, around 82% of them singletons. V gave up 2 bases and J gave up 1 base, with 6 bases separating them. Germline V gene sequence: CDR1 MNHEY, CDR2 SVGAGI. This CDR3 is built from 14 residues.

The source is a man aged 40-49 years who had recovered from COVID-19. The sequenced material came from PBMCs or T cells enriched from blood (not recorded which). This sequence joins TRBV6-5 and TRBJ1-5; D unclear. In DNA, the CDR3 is TGTGCCAGCAGTTACGCCAGGAGCAATCAGCCCCAGCATTTT. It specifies CASSYARSNQPQHF.